A single sample gave rise to the 2 T cell receptor beta chains below, sequenced in a study of technical replicates of blood from several donors. Profiling relied on immunoSEQ multiplex PCR, and the TCRdb table lists in-frame clones only, not all of them. The sample lists tens of thousands of clones, approximately 94% seen once, with approximately 0.4% in the top ten. Sequenced: T cells isolated from PBMCs. The receptor set was obtained from a human donor in good health.

The chain employs TRBV18 and TRBJ2-1; 10 bases match TRBD2. V lost 3 bases, J lost 5 bases, and 4 bases stayed unmatched. Germline assignment: CDR1 KGHSH and CDR2 LQKENI. The CDR3 totals 15 residues. CDR3 bases: TGTGCCAGCTCACCCCCTGGACTAGCGGACAATGAGCAGTTCTTC. The encoded protein is CASSPPGLADNEQFF.

For the CDR3, the DNA is TGTGCCTGGAGTATTACAGGGGGGAACACTGAAGCTTTCTTT. This encodes CAWSITGGNTEAFF. The chain carries TRBV30 and TRBJ1-1; 8 nucleotides align to TRBD1. V trimming: 2 bases; J trimming: 1 base; junction bases outside the gene matches: 3. The CDR3 length is 14 residues. The germline CDR1 and CDR2 sequences are GTSNPN and SVGIG (reference sequence).